This TCR beta chain was identified in a study of blood T cell repertoires in COVID-19. Method: immunoSEQ multiplex PCR; TCRdb's copy keeps in-frame clones and lacks some. The sample has 130,000 to 150,000 clones; 75% to 90% are singletons. Germline assignment: CDR1 MNHNY and CDR2 SVGAGI (reference sequence). Trimming at V came to 2 bases and at J to 6 bases, leaving 5 bases not matched to a gene. There are 16 residues in the CDR3. A few counts support this clone. This sequence joins TRBV6-6 and TRBJ2-1, with TRBD2 matching 12 bases. This receptor was identified in a man aged 45-60 years who had recovered from COVID-19. Source material: peripheral blood. The CDR3 is CASSYPSGGARNEQFF. CDR3 in DNA: TGTGCCAGCAGTTACCCTAGCGGGGGGGCACGCAATGAGCAGTTCTTC.